This TCR beta chain was recorded in a study of blood T cell repertoires in COVID-19. Per the authors' pipeline: Researchers report that nucleated cell counts were estimated from reference gene primer amplification. Libraries were prepared by immunoSEQ multiplex PCR; TCRdb keeps only in-frame clonotypes and omits some of them. The V and J calls and the clone size are those of that table, but D and trimming were determined from the DNA. Of about 400,000 clones listed, roughly 87% are singletons. The CDR3 runs 16 residues. Looked up from germline, CDR1 is MGHRA and CDR2 is YSYEKL. Trimming cost V 2 bases and J 5 bases, with 18 bases left between them.

The V call is TRBV4-1, the J call TRBJ2-5, with D maybe TRBD2 (6 bases). Sample: PBMCs or T cells enriched from blood (not recorded which). The receptor comes from a woman aged 40 to 50 with acute COVID-19. The CDR3 sequence is CASSQFPEREAETQYF. Written as DNA, the CDR3 is TGCGCCAGCAGCCAATTCCCGGAAAGGGAGGCGGAGACCCAGTACTTC.